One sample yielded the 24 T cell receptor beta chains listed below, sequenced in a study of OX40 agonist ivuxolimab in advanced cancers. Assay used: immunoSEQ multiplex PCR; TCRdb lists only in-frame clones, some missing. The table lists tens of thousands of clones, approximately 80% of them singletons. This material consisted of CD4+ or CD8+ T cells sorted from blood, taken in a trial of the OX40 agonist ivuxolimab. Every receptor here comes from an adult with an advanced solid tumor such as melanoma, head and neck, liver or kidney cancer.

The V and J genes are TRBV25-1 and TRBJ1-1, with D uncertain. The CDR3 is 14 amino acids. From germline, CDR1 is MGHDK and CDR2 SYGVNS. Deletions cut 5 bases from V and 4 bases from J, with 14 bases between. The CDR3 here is CASSWGGDGTEAFF. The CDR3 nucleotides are TGTGCCAGCAGTTGGGGTGGGGATGGCACTGAAGCTTTCTTT.

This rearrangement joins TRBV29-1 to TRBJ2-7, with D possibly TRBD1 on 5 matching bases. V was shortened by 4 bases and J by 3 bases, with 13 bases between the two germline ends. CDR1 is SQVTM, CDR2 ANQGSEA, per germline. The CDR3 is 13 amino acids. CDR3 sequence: CSVAGSRFYEQYF. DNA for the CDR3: TGCAGCGTTGCAGGGTCCAGGTTCTACGAGCAGTACTTC.

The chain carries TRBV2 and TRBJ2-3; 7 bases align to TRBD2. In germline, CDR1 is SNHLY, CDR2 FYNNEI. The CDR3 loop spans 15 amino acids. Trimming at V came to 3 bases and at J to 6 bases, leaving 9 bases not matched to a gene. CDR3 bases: TGTGCCAGCAGTGAGTTAAGCGGGATCGGTGATACGCAGTATTTT. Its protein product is CASSELSGIGDTQYF.

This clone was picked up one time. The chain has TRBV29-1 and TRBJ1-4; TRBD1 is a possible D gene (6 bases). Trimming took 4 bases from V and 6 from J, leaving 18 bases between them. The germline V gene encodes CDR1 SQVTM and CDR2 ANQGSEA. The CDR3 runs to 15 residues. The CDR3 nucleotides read TGCAGCGTTGGGCGGTCGGGGGGGCGAGATGAAAAACTGTTTTTT. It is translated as CSVGRSGGRDEKLFF.

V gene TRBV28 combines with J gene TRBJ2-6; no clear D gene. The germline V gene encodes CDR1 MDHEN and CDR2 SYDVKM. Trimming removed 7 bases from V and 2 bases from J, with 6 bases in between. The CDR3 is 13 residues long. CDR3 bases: TGTGCCAGCACCCTTCCTGGGGCCAACGTCCTGACTTTC. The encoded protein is CASTLPGANVLTF.

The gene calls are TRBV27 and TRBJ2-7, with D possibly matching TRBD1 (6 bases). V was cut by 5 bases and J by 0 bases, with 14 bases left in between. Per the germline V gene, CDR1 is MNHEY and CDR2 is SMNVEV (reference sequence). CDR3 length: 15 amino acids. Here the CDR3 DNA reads TGTGCCAGCAGTCCTGGACAGCTGAGCTCCTACGAGCAGTACTTC. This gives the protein CASSPGQLSSYEQYF.

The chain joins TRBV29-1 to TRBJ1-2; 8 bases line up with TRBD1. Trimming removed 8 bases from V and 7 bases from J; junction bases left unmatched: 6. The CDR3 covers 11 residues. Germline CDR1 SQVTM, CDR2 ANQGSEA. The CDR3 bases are TGCAGCTCAGACAGGGGAAGTGGCTACACCTTC. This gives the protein CSSDRGSGYTF.

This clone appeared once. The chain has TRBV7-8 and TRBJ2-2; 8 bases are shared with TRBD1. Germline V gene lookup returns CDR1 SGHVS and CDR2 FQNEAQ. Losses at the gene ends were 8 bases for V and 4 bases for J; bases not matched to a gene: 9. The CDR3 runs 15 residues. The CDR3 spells CASGSWDRITGELFF. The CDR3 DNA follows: TGTGCCAGCGGGTCGTGGGACAGGATCACCGGGGAGCTGTTTTTT.

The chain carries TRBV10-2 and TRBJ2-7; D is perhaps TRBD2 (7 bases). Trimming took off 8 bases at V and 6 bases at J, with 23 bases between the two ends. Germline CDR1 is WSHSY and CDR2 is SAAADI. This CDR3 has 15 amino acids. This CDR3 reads CASGGRRGLVSEQYF. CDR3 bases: TGCGCCAGCGGAGGGCGGCGGGGGCTGGTGAGCGAGCAGTACTTC.

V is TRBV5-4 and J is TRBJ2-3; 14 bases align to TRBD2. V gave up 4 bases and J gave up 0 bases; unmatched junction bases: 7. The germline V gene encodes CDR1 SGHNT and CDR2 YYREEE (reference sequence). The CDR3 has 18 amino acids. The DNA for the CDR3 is TGTGCCAGCAGCCTGGGACTAGCGGGAGTGGTAAGCACAGATACGCAGTATTTT. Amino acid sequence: CASSLGLAGVVSTDTQYF.

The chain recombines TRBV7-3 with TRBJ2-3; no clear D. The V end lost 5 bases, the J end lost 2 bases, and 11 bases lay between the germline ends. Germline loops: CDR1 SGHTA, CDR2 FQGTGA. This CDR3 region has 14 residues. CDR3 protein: CASSPARYTDTQYF. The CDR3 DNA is TGTGCCAGCAGCCCGGCCAGGTACACAGATACGCAGTATTTT.

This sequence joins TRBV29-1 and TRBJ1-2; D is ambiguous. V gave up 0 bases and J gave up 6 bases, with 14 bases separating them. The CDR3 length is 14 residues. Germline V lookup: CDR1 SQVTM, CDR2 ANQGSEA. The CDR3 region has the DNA TGCAGCGTTGAAGATGCGGCGGGGAAGGATGGCTACACCTTC. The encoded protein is CSVEDAAGKDGYTF.

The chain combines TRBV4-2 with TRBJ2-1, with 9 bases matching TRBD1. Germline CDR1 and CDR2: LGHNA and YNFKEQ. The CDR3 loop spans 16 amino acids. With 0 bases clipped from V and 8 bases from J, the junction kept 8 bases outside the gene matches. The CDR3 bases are TGTGCCAGCAGCCAAGAGGGACAGGGTGGAACAGATGAGCAGTTCTTC. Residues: CASSQEGQGGTDEQFF.

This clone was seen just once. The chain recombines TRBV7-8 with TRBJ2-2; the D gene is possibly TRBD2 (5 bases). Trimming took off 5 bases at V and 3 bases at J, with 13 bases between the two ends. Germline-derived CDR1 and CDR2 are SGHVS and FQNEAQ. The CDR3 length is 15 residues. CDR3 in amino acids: CASSPRGGYTGELFF. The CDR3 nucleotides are TGTGCCAGCAGCCCTAGAGGAGGATACACCGGGGAGCTGTTTTTT.

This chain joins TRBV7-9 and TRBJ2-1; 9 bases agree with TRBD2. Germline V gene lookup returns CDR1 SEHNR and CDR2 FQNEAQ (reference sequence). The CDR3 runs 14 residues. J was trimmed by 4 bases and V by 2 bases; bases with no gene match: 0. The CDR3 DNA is TGTGCCAGCAGCTTAACTAGCGGGTACAATGAGCAGTTCTTC. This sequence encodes CASSLTSGYNEQFF.

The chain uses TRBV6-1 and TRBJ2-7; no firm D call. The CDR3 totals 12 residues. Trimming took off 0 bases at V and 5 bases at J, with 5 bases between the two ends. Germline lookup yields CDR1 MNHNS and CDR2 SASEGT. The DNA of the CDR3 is TGTGCCAGCAGTGAAGCCTACCACGAGCAGTACTTC. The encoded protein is CASSEAYHEQYF.

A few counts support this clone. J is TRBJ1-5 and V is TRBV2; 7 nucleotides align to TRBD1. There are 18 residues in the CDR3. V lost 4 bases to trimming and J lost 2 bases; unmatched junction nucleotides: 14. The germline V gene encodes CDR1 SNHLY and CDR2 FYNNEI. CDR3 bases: TGTGCCAGCAGTGTGGAGACAGGGACCTTCTCGGGCAATCAGCCCCAGCATTTT. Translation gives CASSVETGTFSGNQPQHF.

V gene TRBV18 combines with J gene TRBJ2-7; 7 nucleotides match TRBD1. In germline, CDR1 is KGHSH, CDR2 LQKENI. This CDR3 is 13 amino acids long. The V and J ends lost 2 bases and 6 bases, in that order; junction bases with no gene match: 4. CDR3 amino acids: CASSPSDRAEQYF. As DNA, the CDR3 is TGTGCCAGCTCACCAAGTGACAGGGCCGAGCAGTACTTC.

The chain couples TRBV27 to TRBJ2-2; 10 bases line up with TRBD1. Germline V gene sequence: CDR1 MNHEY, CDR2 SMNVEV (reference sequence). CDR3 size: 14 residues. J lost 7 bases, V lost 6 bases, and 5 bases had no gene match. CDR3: CASSRTGGSGELFF. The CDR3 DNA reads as TGTGCCAGCAGCAGGACAGGGGGAAGCGGGGAGCTGTTTTTT.

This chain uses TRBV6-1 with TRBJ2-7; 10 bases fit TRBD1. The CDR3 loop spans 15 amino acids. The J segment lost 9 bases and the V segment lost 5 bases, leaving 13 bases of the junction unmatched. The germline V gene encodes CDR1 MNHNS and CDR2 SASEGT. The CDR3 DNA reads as TGTGCCAGCAGTCCCGGGACAGGGGTGGGGCCGGGGCAGTACGTC. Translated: CASSPGTGVGPGQYV.

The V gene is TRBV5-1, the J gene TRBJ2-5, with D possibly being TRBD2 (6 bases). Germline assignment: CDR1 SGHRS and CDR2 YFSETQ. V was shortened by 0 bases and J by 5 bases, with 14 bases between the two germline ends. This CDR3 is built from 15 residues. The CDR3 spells CASSLGAAGGETQYF. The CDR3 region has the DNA TGCGCCAGCAGCTTGGGGGCGGCTGGGGGGGAGACCCAGTACTTC.

CDR3 in DNA: TGTGCTAGTGGCCCCGGGGCGGGACTAGCGGGAGGGGAGGACACCGGGGAGCTGTTTTTT. It specifies CASGPGAGLAGGEDTGELFF. The chain has TRBV12-5 and TRBJ2-2; 16 positions agree with TRBD2. Germline CDR1 LGHNT, CDR2 FRNRAP. This CDR3 is 20 amino acids long. The V gene end was trimmed by 6 bases and the J gene end by 3 bases; junction bases not matched to a gene: 13.

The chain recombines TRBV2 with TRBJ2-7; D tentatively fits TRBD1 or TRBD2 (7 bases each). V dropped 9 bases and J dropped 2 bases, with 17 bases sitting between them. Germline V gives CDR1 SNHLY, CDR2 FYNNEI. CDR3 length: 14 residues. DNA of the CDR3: TGTGCCAGGGGGACGGGGGGACAGACCTACGAGCAGTACTTC. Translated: CARGTGGQTYEQYF.

CDR3 in DNA: TGTGCCCAAGCGGACAGGGCCTACCAAGAGACCCAGTACTTC. Its protein is CAQADRAYQETQYF. The rearrangement joins TRBV2 to TRBJ2-5; 8 bases are shared with TRBD1. Trimming removed 11 bases from V and 0 bases from J; junction bases left unmatched: 8. The CDR3 extends over 14 amino acids. Germline V gives CDR1 SNHLY, CDR2 FYNNEI. Looking up the rest from reference TRBV2 and TRBJ2-5 gives the full variable domain: EPEVTQTPSHQVTQMGQEVILRCVPISNHLYFYWYRQILGQKVEFLVSFYNNEISEKSEIFDDQFSVERPDGSNFTLKIRSTKLEDSAMYFCAQADRAYQETQYFGPGTRLLVL.